The clone carrying this T cell receptor (beta chain) was seen a single time. Its antigen is unknown. The V gene end was trimmed by 7 bases and the J gene end by 0 bases; junction bases not matched to a gene: 19. The CDR3 runs 18 residues. Germline CDR1 DFQATT, CDR2 SNEGSKA (reference sequence). PCR was performed a second time for roughly 6 to 12 cycles using a sample-barcoded 5' primer and a J-beta primer mix. MiXCR, applied by TCRdb to the 5' RACE reads, yields one record per CDR3 protein. The table records about 1.8 million distinct CDR3 sequences, about 50% of them present only once. The sample originates from a study of blood T cells in healthy people across ages. Study-wide background: Template switching retrieved approximately one barcoded beta molecule for each two T cells. The study, taken as a whole, reports: CMV infection status of these donors was not known. TCR beta diversity, measured per million T cells, fell in a roughly linear way with age.

This chain links TRBV20-1 with TRBJ2-7; TRBD1 matches at 9 bases. The source of this sequence is a woman in her thirties or forties in good health. The material sequenced was blood. In DNA form, the CDR3 reads TGCAGTGGATATCCCCGGGACAGGGTTACCCTCGCCTCCTACGAGCAGTACTTC. Amino acids: CSGYPRDRVTLASYEQYF.